These 19 T cell receptor beta chains originate from one sample sequenced in a study of blood T cells in healthy people across ages. With a J-beta primer mix and a sample-barcoded 5' primer, a second PCR ran about 7 to 11 cycles. MiXCR was run by TCRdb on the 5' RACE reads, yielding one entry per CDR3 protein. The sample records approximately 880,000 distinct CDR3 sequences, around 48% being singletons. Sequencing used blood. The receptors derive from a man aged 25 to 40 in good health.

The J gene is TRBJ1-2, the V gene TRBV24-1; 7 bases are a match to TRBD1. Germline values: CDR1 KGHDR, CDR2 SFDVKD. With 3 bases clipped from V and 1 base from J, the junction kept 4 bases outside the gene matches. There are 15 residues in the CDR3. CDR3 in amino acids: CATSDADRSNYGYTF. DNA for the CDR3: TGTGCCACCAGTGATGCGGACAGGAGTAACTATGGCTACACCTTC.

The gene calls are TRBV29-1 and TRBJ1-1; 7 bases agree with TRBD1. Germline assignment: CDR1 SQVTM and CDR2 ANQGSEA. The CDR3 consists of 13 residues. Unmatched junction bases numbered 8, after V lost 7 bases and J lost 3 bases. CDR3 nucleotides: TGCAGCGATGTAGACAGGGTGGACACTGAAGCTTTCTTT. It encodes CSDVDRVDTEAFF. The full variable domain, rest sourced from reference TRBV29-1 and TRBJ1-1, is SAVISQKPSRDICQRGTSLTIQCQVDSQVTMMFWYRQQPGQSLTLIATANQGSEATYESGFVIDKFPISRPNLTFSTLTVSNMSPEDSSIYLCSDVDRVDTEAFFGQGTRLTVV.

J is TRBJ2-7 and V is TRBV29-1; TRBD1 agrees at 7 bases. CDR1 is SQVTM, CDR2 ANQGSEA, per germline. This CDR3 has 13 amino acids. V was clipped by 8 bases and J by 0 bases; unmatched bases: 7. This chain's CDR3 is CSTRQGNSYEQYF. The CDR3 region has the DNA TGCAGCACGAGACAGGGCAACTCCTACGAGCAGTACTTC.

CDR3 in amino acids: CASSHGPGSDIQYF. The DNA for the CDR3 is TGCGCCAGCAGCCACGGTCCCGGTAGCGACATTCAGTACTTC. This rearrangement joins TRBV4-3 to TRBJ2-7; tentatively, D is TRBD2 (5 bases). The last part of the DNA fits TRBJ2-4 better; the J call may be wrong. The V gene's germline CDR1 is LGHNA and CDR2 YSLEER. CDR3 length: 14 amino acids.

The chain has TRBV2 and TRBJ2-3; 8 bases fit TRBD2. The V gene's germline CDR1 is SNHLY and CDR2 FYNNEI. The CDR3 sequence is 14 residues long. Losses at the gene ends were 5 bases for V and 6 bases for J; bases not matched to a gene: 7. The CDR3 bases are TGTGCCAGCAGTCGTAGCGGGGCGGGGGATACGCAGTATTTT. Residues: CASSRSGAGDTQYF.

This chain uses TRBV7-2 with TRBJ2-7; D is undetermined. CDR3 length: 13 amino acids. Looked up from germline, CDR1 is SGHTA and CDR2 is FQGNSA. The V and J ends lost 4 bases and 3 bases respectively, with 10 bases between them. CDR3: CASSSTDGYEQYF. In DNA, the CDR3 is TGTGCCAGCAGCTCAACGGACGGCTACGAGCAGTACTTC.

This clonotype was recorded a few times. The chain couples TRBV20-1 to TRBJ2-1, with D maybe TRBD1 (6 bases). Trimming shortened V by 6 bases and J by 7 bases, and 10 bases separated the two germline ends. The CDR3 is 11 amino acids. Germline-derived CDR1 and CDR2 are DFQATT and SNEGSKA (reference sequence). CDR3 nucleotide sequence: TGCAGTGCGCCAGGGGTTAATGAGCAGTTCTTC. Translation: CSAPGVNEQFF.

V is TRBV27 and J is TRBJ2-7; 7 bases fit TRBD1. Germline V lookup: CDR1 MNHEY, CDR2 SMNVEV (reference sequence). Trimming took 5 bases from V and 5 from J; bases not matched to a gene: 9. This CDR3 spans 14 amino acids. CDR3 DNA: TGTGCCAGCAGTATAGCCGGGACAGTCAACGAGCAGTACTTC. This gives the protein CASSIAGTVNEQYF.

The chain links TRBV6-2 or TRBV6-3 to TRBJ1-2; D call uncertain. The ends were cut back, 8 bases at V and 0 bases at J, with 10 bases in the middle. Germline assignment: CDR1 MNHEY and CDR2 SVGEGT. The CDR3 is 13 amino acids. The CDR3 DNA reads TGTGCCAGCGGGCAGATCCCTAACTATGGCTACACCTTC. Translated: CASGQIPNYGYTF.

This clonotype was recorded many times. V is TRBV6-2 or TRBV6-3 and J is TRBJ2-7; 8 bases are a match to TRBD1. The CDR3 consists of 13 residues. Trimming took 8 bases from V and 2 from J; bases not matched to a gene: 5. Germline CDR1 and CDR2: MNHEY and SVGEGT. CDR3 bases: TGTGCCAGCTCACCGACAGGGGCCTACGAGCAGTACTTC. It specifies CASSPTGAYEQYF.

The chain links TRBV7-9 to TRBJ2-1; D not certain. This CDR3 comprises 13 residues. Germline V gene lookup returns CDR1 SEHNR and CDR2 FQNEAQ (reference sequence). With 2 bases removed from V and 6 bases from J, the gap between germline ends came to 8 bases. Here the CDR3 DNA reads TGTGCCAGCAGCTTATACCAGACCAATGAGCAGTTCTTC. This codes for CASSLYQTNEQFF. Using reference TRBV7-9 and TRBJ2-1 for the parts outside the CDR3, the full variable domain is DTGVSQNPRHKITKRGQNVTFRCDPISEHNRLYWYRQTLGQGPEFLTYFQNEAQLEKSRLLSDRFSAERPKGSFSTLEIQRTEQGDSAMYLCASSLYQTNEQFFGPGTRLTVL.

The rearrangement uses TRBV27 and TRBJ1-1, with 9 positions matching TRBD1. CDR3 size: 15 residues. CDR1 MNHEY and CDR2 SMNVEV come from the germline V gene (reference sequence). J was trimmed by 4 bases and V by 5 bases; bases with no gene match: 8. CDR3 sequence (DNA): TGTGCCAGCAGTCCCCGGACAGGGGTCGGCACTGAAGCTTTCTTT. Its protein is CASSPRTGVGTEAFF.

The chain joins TRBV4-3 to TRBJ2-1; D is tentatively TRBD1 or TRBD2 (5 bases each). CDR3 length: 16 residues. Trimming left V 0 bases short and J 9 bases short, with 18 bases between. Germline loops: CDR1 LGHNA, CDR2 YSLEER. In nucleotides, the CDR3 is TGCGCCAGCAGCCAAGAAGCCGCAGGGAGATTAGGTGAGCAGTTCTTC. It is translated as CASSQEAAGRLGEQFF.

In this sample, this clonotype turned up a few times. The genes are TRBV5-1 and TRBJ2-1, with 10 bases matching TRBD2. The CDR3 consists of 15 residues. Germline assignment: CDR1 SGHRS and CDR2 YFSETQ. With 4 bases clipped from V and 3 bases from J, the junction kept 4 bases outside the gene matches. This CDR3 reads CASSIAGGRYNEQFF. For the CDR3, the DNA is TGCGCCAGCAGCATAGCGGGGGGCCGCTACAATGAGCAGTTCTTC.

V and J are TRBV6-1 and TRBJ1-1; 10 bases agree with TRBD1. This CDR3 region has 16 residues. Germline lookup yields CDR1 MNHNS and CDR2 SASEGT. V shed 11 bases, J shed 0 bases, and the junction held 12 bases outside the gene matches. The CDR3 here is CAAKRGQGTLNTEAFF. In DNA form, the CDR3 reads TGTGCCGCAAAAAGGGGACAGGGGACTTTGAACACTGAAGCTTTCTTT.

The V gene is TRBV4-1, the J gene TRBJ2-3; the match to TRBD2 covers 10 bases. The CDR3 has 16 residues. Trimming cost V 2 bases and J 4 bases; bases outside gene matches: 6. Per germline, CDR1 MGHRA and CDR2 YSYEKL. CDR3 amino acids: CASSQRSGGPADTQYF. Here the CDR3 DNA reads TGCGCCAGCAGCCAACGTAGCGGGGGGCCTGCAGATACGCAGTATTTT.

The chain combines TRBV12-3 or TRBV12-4 with TRBJ1-2; no reliable D call. V was trimmed by 6 bases and J by 8 bases, leaving 19 bases between them. CDR3 length: 14 residues. The CDR3 nucleotides are TGTGCCAGCAGCCTTTCGGACCGAGGGCGGGGCTACACCTTC. Its protein is CASSLSDRGRGYTF.

The V gene is TRBV7-2, the J gene TRBJ1-5; D possibly corresponds to TRBD1 (6 bases). The CDR3 runs to 14 residues. Trimming took 3 bases from V and 3 from J, leaving 9 bases between them. The V gene's germline CDR1 is SGHTA and CDR2 FQGNSA. The CDR3 DNA is TGTGCCAGCAGCTTCGGGGGACACAATCAGCCCCAGCATTTT. Its translation is CASSFGGHNQPQHF.

V is TRBV6-2 or TRBV6-3 and J is TRBJ1-2, with D unresolved. Trimming took 6 bases from V and 8 from J, leaving 7 bases between them. Germline loops: CDR1 MNHEY, CDR2 SVGEGT. This CDR3 contains 10 residues. In DNA form, the CDR3 reads TGTGCCAGCAGCCAAGAGGGCTACACCTTC. Its protein product is CASSQEGYTF.